The clone carrying this T cell receptor beta chain has a handful of counts. TCRdb called the 5' RACE reads again in MiXCR, with one record for every CDR3 protein. This table holds 450,000 or so distinct CDR3 sequences, 24% found once. Germline V gives CDR1 DFQATT, CDR2 SNEGSKA (reference sequence). This CDR3 comprises 17 residues. V shed 0 bases and J shed 0 bases, with 15 bases lying between them. This sample was included in a study of identical twins. These same data were also listed under a study on T cells expressing NK-cell markers. This second study notes: Each of roughly six donors carried dominant NKG2C+ clonotypes accounting for roughly 1.0-8% of CD8+ T cells.

This chain links TRBV20-1 with TRBJ1-5; tentative D call: TRBD1 (5 bases). The sample comprised CD4+ T cells sorted from blood. The sequence was collected from a woman aged 18-35 years in good health. The CDR3, as DNA: TGCAGTGCTAGAGAGGTCTTGGGTAGGGGTAGCAATCAGCCCCAGCATTTT. It yields the protein CSAREVLGRGSNQPQHF.